The rows below give T cell receptor beta chains drawn from one sample of a study of PD-1 blockade in classical Hodgkin lymphoma. The repertoire was sequenced with immunoSEQ multiplex PCR; TCRdb's copy has only in-frame clones and lacks some. This table has around 30,000 clones, just over 90% appearing once. The sample comprised peripheral blood mononuclear cells (PBMCs). These receptors were collected from a human donor with classical Hodgkin lymphoma. CDR3s include the opening cysteine and the closing phenylalanine or tryptophan. Each record gives: D gene, clone size, V gene, CDR3 protein. D genes are given only for firm matches. Clone size is stated in some rows and not others, as once, few, many or a class when expanded.

>TRBD2|.|TRBV9
CASSAFSGRGTDTQYF
>.|.|TRBV29-1
CSVEDHSYEQYF
>.|few|TRBV6-1
CASSEAGVAQPQHF
>.|.|TRBV18
CASSPQGTEAFF
>.|.|TRBV19
CASSIVSGSNQPQHF
>TRBD1|.|TRBV19
CASLSRQGAYSNQPQHF
>TRBD1|.|TRBV5-1
CASSPGTGNNQPQHF
>.|.|TRBV5-5
CASSLAAGDNEKLFF
>.|.|TRBV19
CASSIVGGSSYNEQFF
>TRBD1|.|TRBV9
CASSVGTGITDTQYF
>.|.|TRBV29-1
CSVAPGTRNTIYF
>.|.|TRBV9
CASSVRGDTNTGELFF
>.|.|TRBV7-5
CASSQGQKYEQYF
>TRBD1|.|TRBV11-3
CASSRDREEQYF
>.|once|TRBV15
CATSRTSRDEQYF
>.|.|TRBV7-2
CASSQVGGSSYEQYF
>.|.|TRBV28
CASSLEADYSNQPQHF
>TRBD2|.|TRBV29-1
CSGSSGISTDTQYF
>.|.|TRBV11-2
CASSLDLTGSGEKLFF
>TRBD2|.|TRBV2
CAGGTSGAYEQYF
>TRBD2|.|TRBV7-8
CASSHSASGSNEQYF
>TRBD1|.|TRBV28
CASSLGQGSGNTIYF
>TRBD2|once|TRBV7-7
CASSPRTSGSNEQFF
>.|once|TRBV27
CASSFKRANYGYTF
>.|few|TRBV18
CASSQGPSGEAFF
>.|.|TRBV25-1
CASSPGHRALREKLFF
>TRBD2|.|TRBV4-1
CASSQGATSGYNEQFF